The 20 T cell receptor beta chains below all came from one sample that was sequenced in a study of response to subunit inactivated influenza vaccine. TCRdb called the RT-PCR reads again in MiXCR, with one record for every CDR3 protein. The sample includes around 530,000 distinct CDR3 sequences, 16% of them seen just once. The sequencing here drew on CD4+ T cells sorted from PBMCs, taken approximately 25 months after vaccination. These receptors came from a man between 50 and 69 years old who received an inactivated influenza vaccine.

The gene calls are TRBV12-2 and TRBJ2-1; TRBD2, the table's D call, lacks a check against the DNA. TRBV12-2 is reported as a pseudogene. This CDR3 is built from 16 residues. CDR3 loop: CASRLGGLERRNEQFF. CDR3 nucleotides: TGTGCAAGTCGCTTAGGGGGACTAGAGAGGAGGAATGAGCAGTTCTTC.

The J gene is TRBJ2-7, the V gene TRBV6-1; D not resolved. V was clipped by 8 bases and J by 0 bases, with 11 bases between them. The CDR3 loop spans 13 amino acids. The germline V gene has CDR1 MNHNS and CDR2 SASEGT. The CDR3: CASAAATSYEQYF. The CDR3 DNA reads TGTGCCAGCGCTGCGGCCACCTCCTACGAGCAGTACTTC.

V gene TRBV7-9 combines with J gene TRBJ2-5, with 9 positions matching TRBD2. Germline V CDR1 and CDR2: SEHNR, FQNEAQ (reference sequence). The CDR3 runs 14 residues. The V segment lost 1 base and the J segment 5 bases; nucleotides outside the gene matches: 2. CDR3: CASSLVSGRETQYF. The DNA for the CDR3 is TGTGCCAGCAGCTTAGTGAGCGGGAGGGAGACCCAGTACTTC.

This clonotype has just a few counts. The chain combines TRBV29-1 with TRBJ2-6; maybe TRBD1 (5 bases). V shed 7 bases and J shed 1 base, with 17 bases lying between them. The CDR3 totals 16 residues. The germline gives CDR1 SQVTM, CDR2 ANQGSEA. This CDR3 reads CSATGFPGSGANVLTF. The CDR3 DNA reads TGCAGCGCCACAGGATTCCCAGGGTCTGGGGCCAACGTCCTGACTTTC.

This clonotype turned up a few times. The chain combines TRBV5-1 with TRBJ1-4; 12 bases map to TRBD1. The CDR3 extends over 15 amino acids. V was pared by 2 bases and J by 9 bases, with 5 bases of the junction left unmatched. CDR1 is SGHRS and CDR2 is YFSETQ in the germline V gene. The CDR3 here is CASSFTGTGGKKLFF. The CDR3 bases are TGCGCCAGCAGCTTTACCGGGACAGGGGGCAAAAAACTGTTTTTT.

This clonotype was seen more than once but under ten times. The genes are TRBV4-2 and TRBJ2-3; 7 nucleotides agree with TRBD2. Germline loops: CDR1 LGHNA, CDR2 YNFKEQ. This CDR3 region has 14 residues. The V gene end was trimmed by 4 bases and the J gene end by 5 bases; junction bases not matched to a gene: 6. CDR3 protein: CASSRESGKDTQYF. CDR3 DNA: TGTGCCAGCAGCCGAGAGAGCGGGAAAGATACGCAGTATTTT.

V is TRBV20-1 and J is TRBJ2-5; TRBD1 is a possible D gene (6 bases). The length of the CDR3 is 17 residues. CDR1 is DFQATT, CDR2 SNEGSKA, per germline (reference sequence). The V gene lost 0 bases and the J gene lost 5 bases, with 22 bases spanning the gap. CDR3 in DNA: TGCAGTGCTAGAGACCTCGTCACAGGGCCCCTTGTTGAGACCCAGTACTTC. The encoded protein is CSARDLVTGPLVETQYF.

A few counts support this clonotype. The chain employs TRBV20-1 and TRBJ2-5; TRBD2 aligns across 8 bases. This CDR3 is 14 amino acids long. From germline, CDR1 is DFQATT and CDR2 SNEGSKA (reference sequence). The V segment lost 6 bases and the J segment 6 bases; nucleotides outside the gene matches: 12. The CDR3 coding sequence is TGCAGTGCGGGGGGGCGGGGGGACCAGCAGACCCAGTACTTC. Translation gives CSAGGRGDQQTQYF.

This rearrangement joins TRBV18 to TRBJ1-3; no reliable D call. There are 15 residues in the CDR3. CDR1 and CDR2 from the germline V gene are KGHSH and LQKENI. Trimming removed 3 bases from V and 2 bases from J, with 11 bases in between. The CDR3 DNA sequence: TGTGCCAGCTCACCCTTGTCAGATACTGGAAACACCATATATTTT. This gives the protein CASSPLSDTGNTIYF.

The chain employs TRBV7-2 and TRBJ2-2; TRBD2 agrees at 7 bases. The trim removed 0 bases at V and 5 bases at J, leaving 3 bases unmatched. The germline V gene has CDR1 SGHTA and CDR2 FQGNSA. The CDR3 runs to 15 residues. In DNA, the CDR3 is TGTGCCAGCAGCTTAGCGGGAGGGTGGACCGGGGAGCTGTTTTTT. Translation: CASSLAGGWTGELFF.

This chain joins TRBV2 and TRBJ2-3; 8 bases fit TRBD1. The V gene end was trimmed by 6 bases and the J gene end by 1 base; junction bases not matched to a gene: 6. CDR3 length: 15 residues. From germline, CDR1 is SNHLY and CDR2 FYNNEI. The CDR3 coding sequence is TGTGCCAGCAGGGACGACAGGGGTGGCACAGATACGCAGTATTTT. This codes for CASRDDRGGTDTQYF.

The chain combines TRBV7-2 with TRBJ1-3; D remains ambiguous. The germline gives CDR1 SGHTA, CDR2 FQGNSA. V lost 5 bases, J lost 0 bases, and 11 bases lay in between. CDR3 size: 15 residues. The CDR3, as DNA: TGTGCCAGCAGCCCCGCGGGGTACTCTGGAAACACCATATATTTT. It encodes CASSPAGYSGNTIYF. Filled out from reference TRBV7-2 and TRBJ1-3, the complete variable domain reads GAGVSQSPSNKVTEKGKDVELRCDPISGHTALYWYRQSLGQGLEFLIYFQGNSAPDKSGLPSDRFSAERTGGSVSTLTIQRTQQEDSAVYLCASSPAGYSGNTIYFGEGSWLTVV.

CDR3 amino acids: CASSPGTGRTGELFF. Written as DNA, the CDR3 is TGTGCCAGCAGTCCCGGGACAGGACGCACCGGGGAGCTGTTTTTT. The chain carries TRBV6-2 or TRBV6-3 and TRBJ2-2; TRBD1 matches at 8 bases. The V and J ends lost 5 bases and 4 bases, in that order; junction bases with no gene match: 6. Germline V gene data show CDR1 as MNHEY and CDR2 as SVGEGT. This CDR3 spans 15 amino acids.

This clonotype came up a few times. J is TRBJ2-1 and V is TRBV7-2; 7 positions match TRBD1. Germline trimming cut 2 bases from V and 4 bases from J; bases unmatched to any gene: 5. Looked up from germline, CDR1 is SGHTA and CDR2 is FQGNSA. The CDR3 totals 15 residues. CDR3 in amino acids: CASSLKGGQYNEQFF. The DNA of the CDR3 is TGTGCCAGCAGCTTAAAAGGGGGACAGTACAATGAGCAGTTCTTC.

This clonotype has a count of ten or more. The chain employs TRBV5-1 and TRBJ2-3, with TRBD1 matching 7 bases. The CDR3 is 14 amino acids. Germline values: CDR1 SGHRS, CDR2 YFSETQ. Trimming removed 4 bases from V and 2 bases from J; junction bases left unmatched: 4. CDR3 DNA sequence: TGCGCCAGCAGCGAGGGACAGTCCACAGATACGCAGTATTTT. Translating gives CASSEGQSTDTQYF.

This clonotype has more than one count but fewer than ten. V is TRBV6-1 and J is TRBJ2-2; unclear D gene. Germline lookup yields CDR1 MNHNS and CDR2 SASEGT. Trimming cost V 8 bases and J 7 bases, with 11 bases left between them. This CDR3 has 12 residues. The CDR3 sequence is CASESDVGELFF. The CDR3 DNA follows: TGTGCCAGCGAGAGTGACGTCGGGGAGCTGTTTTTT.

The rearrangement joins TRBV11-2 to TRBJ1-3, with TRBD1 as a possible D gene (6 bases). The CDR3 has 14 amino acids. CDR1 and CDR2 from the germline V gene are SGHAT and FQNNGV. Trimming took 6 bases from V and 3 from J, leaving 12 bases between them. The CDR3 loop is CASREQGGGNTIYF. The CDR3 DNA is TGTGCCAGCAGGGAACAGGGAGGTGGAAACACCATATATTTT.

The genes are TRBV7-2 and TRBJ2-1; TRBD2 aligns across 12 bases. The CDR3 totals 17 residues. CDR1 SGHTA and CDR2 FQGNSA come from the germline V gene. V gave up 5 bases and J gave up 9 bases; unmatched junction bases: 14. DNA for the CDR3: TGTGCCAGCAGCCCCATCGGGGCGTCTAGCGGGGGGGGTGAGCAGTTCTTC. This codes for CASSPIGASSGGGEQFF.

The chain couples TRBV7-2 to TRBJ2-2, with 7 positions matching TRBD2. J gave up 6 bases and V 2 bases, and 9 bases lay outside the gene matches. From germline, CDR1 is SGHTA and CDR2 FQGNSA. This CDR3 is built from 16 residues. For the CDR3, the DNA is TGTGCCAGCAGCTTATATCCTCGGGAGGTCCCCGGGGAGCTGTTTTTT. It codes for CASSLYPREVPGELFF.

This clonotype came up a few times. The chain combines TRBV6-2 or TRBV6-3 with TRBJ2-6; D is perhaps TRBD1 (7 bases). V lost 5 bases, J lost 0 bases, and 20 bases lay in between. Germline V CDR1 and CDR2: MNHEY, SVGEGT. CDR3 length: 19 amino acids. The CDR3 sequence: CASSQGGAGHLSGANVLTF. In DNA form, the CDR3 reads TGTGCCAGCAGTCAGGGGGGAGCGGGTCACCTCTCTGGGGCCAACGTCCTGACTTTC.